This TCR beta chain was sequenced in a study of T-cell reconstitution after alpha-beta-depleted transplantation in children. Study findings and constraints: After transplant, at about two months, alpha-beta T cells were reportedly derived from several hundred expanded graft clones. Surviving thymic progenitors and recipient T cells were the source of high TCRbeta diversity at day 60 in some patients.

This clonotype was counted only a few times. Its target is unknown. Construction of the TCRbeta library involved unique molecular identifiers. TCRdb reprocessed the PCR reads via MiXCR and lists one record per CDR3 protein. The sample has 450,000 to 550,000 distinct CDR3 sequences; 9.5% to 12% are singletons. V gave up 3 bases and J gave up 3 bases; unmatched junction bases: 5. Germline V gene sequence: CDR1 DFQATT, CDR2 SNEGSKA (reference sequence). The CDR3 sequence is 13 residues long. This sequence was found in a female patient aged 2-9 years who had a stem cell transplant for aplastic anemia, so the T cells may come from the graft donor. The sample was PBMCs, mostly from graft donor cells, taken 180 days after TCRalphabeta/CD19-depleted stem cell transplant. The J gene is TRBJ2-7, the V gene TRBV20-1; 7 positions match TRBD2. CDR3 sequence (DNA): TGCAGTGCTAGGGAGCGGGATCACTACGAGCAGTACTTC. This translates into CSARERDHYEQYF.